The 19 T cell receptor beta chains below were found in one sample sequenced in a study of T-cell reconstitution after alpha-beta-depleted transplantation in children. TCRbeta library construction was performed incorporating unique molecular identifiers. Each CDR3 protein gets one entry after TCRdb re-called the PCR reads with MiXCR. This table has 670,000 or so distinct CDR3 sequences, approximately 14% appearing once. The sample was PBMCs, taken before TCRalphabeta/CD19-depleted stem cell transplant. Receptors originate from a girl aged 2 to 10 with congenital amegakaryocytic thrombocytopenia, due to receive a stem cell transplant.

CDR3 sequence (DNA): TGTGCCAGCAGAGGGGACCCGGGCAATCAGCCCCAGCATTTT. This sequence encodes CASRGDPGNQPQHF. The chain joins TRBV12-3 or TRBV12-4 to TRBJ1-5, with a weak D call TRBD1 (5 bases). CDR3 length equals 14 residues. V was cut by 6 bases and J by 2 bases, with 11 bases left in between.

This clonotype was seen ten or more times. The chain uses TRBV20-1 and TRBJ2-1; D might be TRBD2 (5 bases). Trimming stripped 6 bases from V and 8 bases from J, with 11 bases between. Germline V gene sequence: CDR1 DFQATT, CDR2 SNEGSKA (reference sequence). The CDR3 is made up of 11 amino acids. CDR3 DNA sequence: TGCAGTGCCGCTACTAGTTATGAGCAGTTCTTC. Its translation: CSAATSYEQFF.

This clonotype has a count of ten or more. The chain employs TRBV29-1 and TRBJ2-1, with 7 positions matching TRBD1. With V trimmed by 4 bases and J by 0 bases, 6 bases remained unmatched. The CDR3 runs to 15 residues. CDR1 and CDR2 (germline): SQVTM, ANQGSEA. The CDR3 DNA follows: TGCAGCGTTGTAAGGGGACAGAGCTCCTACAATGAGCAGTTCTTC. This gives the protein CSVVRGQSSYNEQFF.

The chain combines TRBV6-5 with TRBJ2-6; the D is unclear. This CDR3 region has 15 residues. The V gene's germline CDR1 is MNHEY and CDR2 SVGAGI. V lost 4 bases and J lost 4, with 11 bases in between. The CDR3 coding sequence is TGTGCCAGCAGTTGGCAACCGTCCGGGGCCAACGTCCTGACTTTC. This codes for CASSWQPSGANVLTF.

This clonotype was detected a few times. Here the CDR3 DNA reads TGCGCCAGCAGCCACCCGGACAGTATATACAATGAGCAGTTCTTC. Amino acid sequence: CASSHPDSIYNEQFF. The gene calls are TRBV4-1 and TRBJ2-1; weak D call: TRBD1 (6 bases). Trimming took 3 bases from V and 4 from J, leaving 13 bases between them. The CDR3 runs 15 residues. Per the germline V gene, CDR1 is MGHRA and CDR2 is YSYEKL.

The V call is TRBV20-1, the J call TRBJ1-6, with no clear D. Germline CDR1 reads DFQATT; CDR2 reads SNEGSKA (reference sequence). The CDR3 runs 15 residues. V lost 0 bases and J lost 7, with 13 bases in between. DNA for the CDR3: TGCAGTGCTAGAGATGTCGGACGACTAAATTCACCCCTCCACTTT. Residues: CSARDVGRLNSPLHF.

Points on this clonotype: It may be a read error: a sequence one base away is much more abundant. The CDR3 sequence: CSVEIGGHGELFF. The CDR3 region has the DNA TGCAGCGTTGAAATTGGGGGACACGGGGAGCTGTTTTTT. V and J are TRBV29-1 and TRBJ2-2; D perhaps matches TRBD1 (6 bases). This CDR3 comprises 13 residues. Germline assignment: CDR1 SQVTM and CDR2 ANQGSEA. Trimming cost V 2 bases and J 7 bases, with 11 bases left between them.

This clonotype has more than one count but fewer than ten. The V gene is TRBV29-1, the J gene TRBJ2-7, with D perhaps matching TRBD1 (6 bases). Trimming removed 4 bases at V and 3 bases at J, with 13 bases between. The germline V gene encodes CDR1 SQVTM and CDR2 ANQGSEA. The CDR3 sequence is 13 residues long. In DNA, the CDR3 is TGCAGCGTTGTCTGGGACACCAACTACGAGCAGTACTTC. Protein sequence: CSVVWDTNYEQYF.

Ten or more counts support this clonotype. CDR3 in amino acids: CASSSSSVSGTYEQYF. CDR3 nucleotides: TGTGCCAGCAGTTCTTCTTCGGTGAGCGGGACCTACGAGCAGTACTTC. This sequence joins TRBV6-5 and TRBJ2-7, with 7 bases lining up with TRBD2. Germline V CDR1 and CDR2: MNHEY, SVGAGI. With 4 bases clipped from V and 2 bases from J, the junction kept 11 bases outside the gene matches. CDR3 size: 16 residues.

At least ten counts were recorded for this clonotype. The V and J genes are TRBV4-1 and TRBJ1-5; D is unclear. Germline V CDR1 and CDR2: MGHRA, YSYEKL. Trimming left V 3 bases short and J 2 bases short, with 11 bases between. CDR3 size: 15 residues. CDR3 loop: CASSHGVGGNQPQHF. The CDR3 DNA follows: TGCGCCAGCAGCCATGGAGTTGGGGGCAATCAGCCCCAGCATTTT.

CDR3 loop: CASTEGTSGSREQYF. CDR3 nucleotides: TGTGCCAGCACCGAAGGGACTAGCGGGAGTCGAGAGCAGTACTTC. This chain connects TRBV27 to TRBJ2-7, with 14 bases aligning to TRBD2. Per the germline V gene, CDR1 is MNHEY and CDR2 is SMNVEV (reference sequence). The CDR3 spans 15 residues. The V segment lost 7 bases and the J segment 7 bases; nucleotides outside the gene matches: 9.

The rearrangement joins TRBV15 to TRBJ2-7; TRBD1 is a possible D gene (6 bases). The V gene lost 3 bases and the J gene lost 4 bases, with 13 bases spanning the gap. Looked up from germline, CDR1 is LNHNV and CDR2 is YYDKDF (reference sequence). The CDR3 spans 14 residues. CDR3 DNA: TGTGCCACCAGCAGTCCAGGGGAAGAGTACGAGCAGTACTTC. Its translation: CATSSPGEEYEQYF.

This clonotype was observed at least ten times. The chain is built from TRBV5-1 and TRBJ2-1; 7 nucleotides match TRBD2. The CDR3 has 13 residues. V gave up 4 bases and J gave up 9 bases; unmatched junction bases: 7. Germline CDR1 and CDR2: SGHRS and YFSETQ. The CDR3 here is CASSLGTISEQFF. DNA for the CDR3: TGCGCCAGCAGCCTCGGGACTATAAGTGAGCAGTTCTTC.

This clonotype was seen ten or more times. One end of the junction varies from germline; a read error may be responsible. The genes are TRBV5-1 and TRBJ2-7; perhaps TRBD2 as D (6 bases). Per the germline V gene, CDR1 is SGHRS and CDR2 is YFSETQ. This CDR3 is built from 14 residues. Here the CDR3 DNA reads TGTGCCAGCAGCTTACGGGGAGGATCCTACGAGCAGTACTTC. This codes for CASSLRGGSYEQYF.

This clonotype came up many times. CDR3 in DNA: TGTGCCAGCAGTCCGCCGGGACTAGCGGACTACAATGAGCAGTTCTTC. Its protein product is CASSPPGLADYNEQFF. This sequence joins TRBV18 and TRBJ2-1; 11 bases match TRBD2. This CDR3 region has 16 residues. The V gene's germline CDR1 is KGHSH and CDR2 LQKENI. The ends lost 8 bases at V and 3 bases at J; junction bases unmatched: 9.

This clonotype was counted between two and nine times. The chain is built from TRBV19 and TRBJ1-5; D is undetermined. The CDR3 is 13 amino acids. Germline CDR1 is LNHDA and CDR2 is SQIVND (reference sequence). The V end was cut by 7 bases, the J end by 0 bases, with 7 bases between. DNA for the CDR3: TGTGCCAGTACTACGTATAGCAATCAGCCCCAGCATTTT. It translates to CASTTYSNQPQHF.

The sample holds many counts of this clonotype. The chain joins TRBV20-1 to TRBJ1-4; no firm D call. Trimming pared 6 bases from V and 4 bases from J, leaving 18 bases between. Looked up from germline, CDR1 is DFQATT and CDR2 is SNEGSKA (reference sequence). The CDR3 extends over 15 amino acids. In nucleotides, the CDR3 is TGCAGTGCCATGCCATCCATCGGGAGTAATGAAAAACTGTTTTTT. Translation: CSAMPSIGSNEKLFF.

The chain links TRBV5-1 to TRBJ1-6, with D possibly matching TRBD1 (6 bases). This CDR3 has 17 residues. Between the trimmed V and J ends, which lost 2 bases and 2 bases, there was a span of 14 bases. Germline V gives CDR1 SGHRS, CDR2 YFSETQ. DNA for the CDR3: TGCGCCAGCAGCTTATTGACAGGCTGCACCTATAATTCACCCCTCCACTTT. It is translated as CASSLLTGCTYNSPLHF. Together with reference TRBV5-1 and TRBJ1-6, the CDR3 gives the full variable domain: KAGVTQTPRYLIKTRGQQVTLSCSPISGHRSVSWYQQTPGQGLQFLFEYFSETQRNKGNFPGRFSGRQFSNSRSEMNVSTLELGDSALYLCASSLLTGCTYNSPLHFGNGTRLTVT.

This clonotype was seen a few times. V usage is TRBV2 and J usage is TRBJ2-7; the D gene is possibly TRBD2 (6 bases). In germline, CDR1 is SNHLY, CDR2 FYNNEI. V was pared by 6 bases and J by 3 bases, with 12 bases between. The CDR3 consists of 13 residues. CDR3 residues: CASSDGTYYEQYF. In DNA, the CDR3 is TGTGCCAGCAGCGATGGGACTTACTACGAGCAGTACTTC.